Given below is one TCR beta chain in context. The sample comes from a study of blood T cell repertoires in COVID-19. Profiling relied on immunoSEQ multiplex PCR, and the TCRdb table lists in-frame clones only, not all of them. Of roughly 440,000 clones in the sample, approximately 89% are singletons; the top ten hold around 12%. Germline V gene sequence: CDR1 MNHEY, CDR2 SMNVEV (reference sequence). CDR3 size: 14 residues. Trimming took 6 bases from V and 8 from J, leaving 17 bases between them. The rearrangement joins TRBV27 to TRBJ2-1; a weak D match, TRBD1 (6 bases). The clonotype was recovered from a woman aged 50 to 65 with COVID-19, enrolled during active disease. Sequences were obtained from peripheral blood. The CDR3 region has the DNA TGTGCCAGCAGCTGGGGGCCTGAGGGCGATGAGCAGTTCTTC. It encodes CASSWGPEGDEQFF.